A single sample gave rise to the 17 T cell receptor beta chains below, sequenced in a study of OX40 agonist ivuxolimab in advanced cancers. Using immunoSEQ multiplex PCR, the repertoire was profiled, and TCRdb retains in-frame clones only, with some absent. The profile shows roughly 53,000 clones, around 85% of them singletons. Material: CD4+ or CD8+ T cells sorted from blood, obtained in a trial of the OX40 agonist ivuxolimab. All receptors come from an adult with an advanced solid tumor such as melanoma, head and neck, liver or kidney cancer.

In this sample, this clone turned up a few times. The chain uses TRBV5-1 and TRBJ1-6, with a possible D match to TRBD1 (5 bases). Germline CDR1 reads SGHRS; CDR2 reads YFSETQ. CDR3 length: 13 amino acids. V was pared by 0 bases and J by 10 bases, with 8 bases between. This CDR3 reads CASSLVWGSPLHF. The CDR3 DNA is TGCGCCAGCAGCTTGGTCTGGGGGTCACCCCTCCACTTT.

This chain connects TRBV28 to TRBJ1-2, with D tentatively TRBD1 (6 bases). The CDR3 covers 12 residues. V was trimmed by 8 bases and J by 4 bases, leaving 11 bases between them. Germline V gives CDR1 MDHEN, CDR2 SYDVKM. CDR3 bases: TGTGCCAGCTTAACAGGGAGCTATGGCTACACCTTC. It encodes CASLTGSYGYTF.

This chain joins TRBV28 and TRBJ1-1, with 8 bases lining up with TRBD1. V dropped 5 bases and J dropped 4; count of bases not matched to a gene: 9. In germline, CDR1 is MDHEN, CDR2 SYDVKM. The CDR3 runs to 15 residues. This chain's CDR3 is CASSPRTGRFTEAFF. The CDR3 coding sequence is TGTGCCAGCAGTCCGCGGACAGGGCGGTTCACTGAAGCTTTCTTT.

The sample holds a few counts of this clone. This chain links TRBV6-1 with TRBJ2-1, with 8 bases fitting TRBD2. Germline V CDR1 and CDR2: MNHNS, SASEGT. V was clipped by 2 bases and J by 4 bases; unmatched bases: 4. This CDR3 is 15 amino acids long. The chain's CDR3 is CASSEYSGSYNEQFF. CDR3 in DNA: TGTGCCAGCAGTGAATACAGCGGGAGTTACAATGAGCAGTTCTTC.

V gene TRBV5-1 combines with J gene TRBJ2-5, with 9 nucleotides matching TRBD2. The germline CDR1 and CDR2 sequences are SGHRS and YFSETQ. The CDR3 totals 15 residues. The V segment lost 3 bases and the J segment 4 bases; nucleotides outside the gene matches: 7. CDR3 protein: CASSSPTSGPETQYF. The CDR3 DNA follows: TGCGCCAGCAGCTCGCCGACTAGCGGCCCAGAGACCCAGTACTTC.

This clone was found a few times. The chain recombines TRBV20-1 with TRBJ2-3; possibly TRBD2 for D (5 bases). Trimming removed 2 bases from V and 12 bases from J, with 12 bases in between. CDR3 length: 11 residues. Germline V CDR1 and CDR2: DFQATT, SNEGSKA (reference sequence). The DNA of the CDR3 is TGCAGTGCTAGATGGGAGACCCATCAGTATTTT. As protein: CSARWETHQYF.

This clone was seen a single time. The chain uses TRBV19 and TRBJ1-2; TRBD1 aligns across 12 bases. The CDR3 totals 15 residues. The junction had 10 bases not matched to a gene; V was cut back by 6 bases and J by 8 bases. The germline CDR1 and CDR2 sequences are LNHDA and SQIVND (reference sequence). Here the CDR3 reads CASRTAGTGGDGYTF. DNA of the CDR3: TGTGCCAGTAGAACGGCCGGGACAGGGGGCGACGGCTACACCTTC.

V gene TRBV6-1 combines with J gene TRBJ2-5; D ambiguous. The length of the CDR3 is 11 residues. Germline CDR1 reads MNHNS; CDR2 reads SASEGT. The V end lost 5 bases, the J end lost 4 bases, and 5 bases lay between the germline ends. The DNA for the CDR3 is TGTGCCAGCAGTTACGCAGAGACCCAGTACTTC. Its protein product is CASSYAETQYF.

CDR3 sequence (DNA): TGTGCCAGCAGCACCATCGGACTAGCGGGAGGGCCTTCGGGGGAGACCCAGTACTTC. This encodes CASSTIGLAGGPSGETQYF. This chain joins TRBV5-5 and TRBJ2-5, with TRBD2 identical over 15 bases. CDR3 length equals 19 residues. Germline V gene lookup returns CDR1 SGHKS and CDR2 YYEKEE (reference sequence). J was trimmed by 5 bases and V by 4 bases; bases with no gene match: 15.

The chain couples TRBV5-1 to TRBJ1-1; TRBD1 matches at 7 bases. The CDR3 length is 14 residues. V dropped 5 bases and J dropped 1; count of bases not matched to a gene: 5. Per germline, CDR1 SGHRS and CDR2 YFSETQ. This CDR3 is CASSQRQGNTEAFF. CDR3 DNA: TGCGCCAGCAGTCAGCGACAGGGGAACACTGAAGCTTTCTTT.

The chain recombines TRBV6-6 with TRBJ2-1, with 9 bases lining up with TRBD2. With 10 bases clipped from V and 6 bases from J, the junction kept 10 bases outside the gene matches. Germline V CDR1 and CDR2: MNHNY, SVGAGI (reference sequence). The CDR3 runs 14 residues. Written as DNA, the CDR3 is TGTGCCACCCTGGGGGCGGGAGGGCCCAATGAGCAGTTCTTC. It translates to CATLGAGGPNEQFF.

The chain employs TRBV30 and TRBJ2-7, with a weak D call TRBD1 (6 bases). CDR1 is GTSNPN and CDR2 is SVGIG in the germline V gene (reference sequence). The CDR3 extends over 15 amino acids. CDR3 residues: CAGRVGAESSYEQYF. The CDR3, as DNA: TGTGCTGGACGGGTGGGGGCGGAAAGCTCCTACGAGCAGTACTTC.

The chain uses TRBV18 and TRBJ1-3; no clear D gene. Deletions cut 3 bases from V and 1 base from J, with 10 bases between. CDR1 is KGHSH and CDR2 is LQKENI in the germline V gene. The CDR3 is 15 residues long. The CDR3 reads CASSPVWGSGNTIYF. Here the CDR3 DNA reads TGTGCCAGCTCACCGGTCTGGGGATCTGGAAACACCATATATTTT.

The chain couples TRBV5-1 to TRBJ2-3; no clear D gene. CDR1 is SGHRS and CDR2 is YFSETQ in the germline V gene. The CDR3 is 14 residues long. Between the trimmed V and J ends, which lost 1 base and 4 bases, there was a span of 10 bases. CDR3 in DNA: TGCGCCAGCAGCTTGTACGGTTTTTCAGATACGCAGTATTTT. Protein: CASSLYGFSDTQYF.

This clone showed up just a few times. This chain joins TRBV18 and TRBJ2-7; 7 nucleotides align to TRBD1. The V and J ends lost 3 bases and 4 bases, in that order; junction bases with no gene match: 9. The CDR3 loop spans 15 amino acids. The germline V gene encodes CDR1 KGHSH and CDR2 LQKENI. This CDR3 is CASSPGQDRRYEQYF. CDR3 DNA sequence: TGTGCCAGCTCACCGGGGCAGGACAGGAGGTACGAGCAGTACTTC.

The rearrangement uses TRBV2 and TRBJ1-2; the D is unclear. Germline V gene sequence: CDR1 SNHLY, CDR2 FYNNEI. The CDR3 length is 14 residues. V lost 4 bases to trimming and J lost 3 bases, with 12 bases between them. The CDR3 reads CASSASGRDYGYTF. The DNA for the CDR3 is TGTGCCAGCAGTGCCTCCGGACGGGACTATGGCTACACCTTC.

This clone was found once. The rearrangement links TRBV19 to TRBJ1-5, with D maybe TRBD1 (5 bases). Trimming took off 8 bases at V and 2 bases at J, with 16 bases between the two ends. Looked up from germline, CDR1 is LNHDA and CDR2 is SQIVND (reference sequence). The CDR3 has 15 residues. CDR3 sequence: CASSWGASGNQPQHF. The CDR3 DNA reads TGTGCCAGTTCCTGGGGCGCCTCGGGCAATCAGCCCCAGCATTTT.